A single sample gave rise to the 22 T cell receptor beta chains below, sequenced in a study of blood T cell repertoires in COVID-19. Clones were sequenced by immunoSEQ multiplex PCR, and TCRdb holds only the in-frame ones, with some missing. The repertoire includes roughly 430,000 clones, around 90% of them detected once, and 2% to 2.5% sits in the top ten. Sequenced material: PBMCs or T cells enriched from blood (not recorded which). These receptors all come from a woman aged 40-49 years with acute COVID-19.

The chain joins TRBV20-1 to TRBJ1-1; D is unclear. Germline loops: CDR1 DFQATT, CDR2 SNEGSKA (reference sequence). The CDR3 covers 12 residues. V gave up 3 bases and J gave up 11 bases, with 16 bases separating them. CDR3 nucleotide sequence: TGCAGTGCTAGTCCCGGTTCTGCGCGGGCTTTCTTT. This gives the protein CSASPGSARAFF.

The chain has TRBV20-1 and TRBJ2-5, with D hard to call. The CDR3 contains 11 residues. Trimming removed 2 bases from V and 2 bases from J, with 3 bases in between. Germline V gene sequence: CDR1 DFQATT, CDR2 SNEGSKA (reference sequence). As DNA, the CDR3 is TGCAGTGCTAGACTGCAAGAGACCCAGTACTTC. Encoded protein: CSARLQETQYF.

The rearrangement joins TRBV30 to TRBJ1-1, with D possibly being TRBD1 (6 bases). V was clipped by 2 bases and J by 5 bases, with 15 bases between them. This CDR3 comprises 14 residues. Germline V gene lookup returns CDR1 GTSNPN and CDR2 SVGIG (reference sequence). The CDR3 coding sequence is TGTGCCTGGAGTAGCGGGGGGCCTTGGACTGAAGCTTTCTTT. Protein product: CAWSSGGPWTEAFF. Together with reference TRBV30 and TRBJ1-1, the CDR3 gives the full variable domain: SQTIHQWPATLVQPVGSPLSLECTVEGTSNPNLYWYRQAAGRGLQLLFYSVGIGQISSEVPQNLSASRPQDRQFILSSKKLLLSDSGFYLCAWSSGGPWTEAFFGQGTRLTVV.

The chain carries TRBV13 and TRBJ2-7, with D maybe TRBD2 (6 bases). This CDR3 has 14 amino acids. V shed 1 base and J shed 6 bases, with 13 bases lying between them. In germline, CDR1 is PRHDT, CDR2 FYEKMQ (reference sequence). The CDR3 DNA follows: TGTGCCAGCAGCTTAGACCGGGGGTCGCGCGAGCAGTACTTC. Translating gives CASSLDRGSREQYF. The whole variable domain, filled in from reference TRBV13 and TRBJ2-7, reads AAGVIQSPRHLIKEKRETATLKCYPIPRHDTVYWYQQGPGQDPQFLISFYEKMQSDKGSIPDRFSAQQFSDYHSELNMSSLELGDSALYFCASSLDRGSREQYFGPGTRLTVT.

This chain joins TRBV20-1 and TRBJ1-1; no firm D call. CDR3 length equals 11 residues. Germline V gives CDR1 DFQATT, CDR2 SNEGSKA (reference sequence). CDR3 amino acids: CTVSVNTEAFF. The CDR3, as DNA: TGCACCGTTTCCGTGAACACTGAAGCTTTCTTT.

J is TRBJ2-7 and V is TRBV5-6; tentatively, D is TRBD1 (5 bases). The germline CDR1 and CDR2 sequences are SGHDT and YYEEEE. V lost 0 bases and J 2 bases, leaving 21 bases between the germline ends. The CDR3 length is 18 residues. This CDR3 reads CASSLGVWGRANPYEQYF. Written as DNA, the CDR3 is TGTGCCAGCAGCTTGGGAGTATGGGGCAGGGCGAACCCCTACGAGCAGTACTTC. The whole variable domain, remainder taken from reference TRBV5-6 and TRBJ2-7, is DAGVTQSPTHLIKTRGQQVTLRCSPKSGHDTVSWYQQALGQGPQFIFQYYEEEERQRGNFPDRFSGHQFPNYSSELNVNALLLGDSALYLCASSLGVWGRANPYEQYFGPGTRLTVT.

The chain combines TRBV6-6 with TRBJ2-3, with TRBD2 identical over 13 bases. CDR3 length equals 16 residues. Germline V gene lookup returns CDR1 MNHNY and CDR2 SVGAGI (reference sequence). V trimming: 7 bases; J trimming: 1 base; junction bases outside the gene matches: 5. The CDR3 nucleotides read TGTGCCAGCAAAGCCGGGACTAGCGGGGGCACAGATACGCAGTATTTT. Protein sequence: CASKAGTSGGTDTQYF.

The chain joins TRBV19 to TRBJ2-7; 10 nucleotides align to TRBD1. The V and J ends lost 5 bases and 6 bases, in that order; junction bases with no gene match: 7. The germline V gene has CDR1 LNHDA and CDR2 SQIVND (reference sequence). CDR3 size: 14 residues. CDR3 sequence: CASSADRGHSEQYF. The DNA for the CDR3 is TGTGCCAGTAGTGCCGACAGGGGGCACTCCGAGCAGTACTTC. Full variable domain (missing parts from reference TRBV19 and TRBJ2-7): DGGITQSPKYLFRKEGQNVTLSCEQNLNHDAMYWYRQDPGQGLRLIYYSQIVNDFQKGDIAEGYSVSREKKESFPLTVTSAQKNPTAFYLCASSADRGHSEQYFGPGTRLTVT.

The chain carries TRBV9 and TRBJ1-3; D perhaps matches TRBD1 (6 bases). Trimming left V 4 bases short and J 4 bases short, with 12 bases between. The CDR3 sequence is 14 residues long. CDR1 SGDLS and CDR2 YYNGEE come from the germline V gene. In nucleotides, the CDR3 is TGTGCCAGCAGCCAAACAGGGTACGGAAACACCATATATTTT. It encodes CASSQTGYGNTIYF. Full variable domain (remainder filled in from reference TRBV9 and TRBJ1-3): DSGVTQTPKHLITATGQRVTLRCSPRSGDLSVYWYQQSLDQGLQFLIQYYNGEERAKGNILERFSAQQFPDLHSELNLSSLELGDSALYFCASSQTGYGNTIYFGEGSWLTVV.

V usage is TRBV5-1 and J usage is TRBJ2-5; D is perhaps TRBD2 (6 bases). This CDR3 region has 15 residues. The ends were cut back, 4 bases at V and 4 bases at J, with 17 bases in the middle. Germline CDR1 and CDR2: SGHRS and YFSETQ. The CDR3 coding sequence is TGCGCCAGCAGCCTTAGCGGAGGTATCCGAGAGACCCAGTACTTC. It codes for CASSLSGGIRETQYF.

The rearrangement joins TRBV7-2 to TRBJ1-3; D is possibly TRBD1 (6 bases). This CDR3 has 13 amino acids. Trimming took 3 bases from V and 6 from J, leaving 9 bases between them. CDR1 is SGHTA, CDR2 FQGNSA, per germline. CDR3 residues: CASSFGGSNTIYF. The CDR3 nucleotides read TGTGCCAGCAGCTTTGGGGGCTCAAACACCATATATTTT.

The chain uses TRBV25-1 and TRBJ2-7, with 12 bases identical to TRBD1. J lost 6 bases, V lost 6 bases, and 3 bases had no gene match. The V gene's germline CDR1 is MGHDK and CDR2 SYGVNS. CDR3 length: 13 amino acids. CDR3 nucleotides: TGTGCCAGCAGGGGACAGGGGGCCCCCGAGCAGTACTTC. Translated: CASRGQGAPEQYF.

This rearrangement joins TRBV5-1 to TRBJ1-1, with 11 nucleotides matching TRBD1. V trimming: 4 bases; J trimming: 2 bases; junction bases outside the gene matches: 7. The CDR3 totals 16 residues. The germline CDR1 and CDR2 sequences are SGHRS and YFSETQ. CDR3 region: CASSKSGTGGNTEAFF. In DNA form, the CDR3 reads TGCGCCAGCAGCAAATCCGGGACAGGGGGAAACACTGAAGCTTTCTTT.

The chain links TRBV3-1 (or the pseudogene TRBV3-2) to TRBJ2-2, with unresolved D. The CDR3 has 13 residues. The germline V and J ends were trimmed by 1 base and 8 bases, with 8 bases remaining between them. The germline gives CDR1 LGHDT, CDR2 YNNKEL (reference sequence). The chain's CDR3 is CASSQVIGGELFF. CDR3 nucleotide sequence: TGTGCCAGCAGCCAAGTAATCGGGGGGGAGCTGTTTTTT.

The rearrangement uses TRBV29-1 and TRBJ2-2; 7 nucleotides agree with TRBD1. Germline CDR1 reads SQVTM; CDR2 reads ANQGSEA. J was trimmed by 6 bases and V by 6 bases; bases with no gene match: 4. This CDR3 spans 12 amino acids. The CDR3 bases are TGCAGCGTCATACAGGGGCCCGGGGAGCTGTTTTTT. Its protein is CSVIQGPGELFF.

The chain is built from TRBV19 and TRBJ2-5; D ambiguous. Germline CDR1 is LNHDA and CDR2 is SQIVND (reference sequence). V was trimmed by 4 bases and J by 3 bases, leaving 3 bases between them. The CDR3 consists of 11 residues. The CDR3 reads CASSTKETQYF. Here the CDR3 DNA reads TGTGCCAGTAGTACCAAAGAGACCCAGTACTTC.

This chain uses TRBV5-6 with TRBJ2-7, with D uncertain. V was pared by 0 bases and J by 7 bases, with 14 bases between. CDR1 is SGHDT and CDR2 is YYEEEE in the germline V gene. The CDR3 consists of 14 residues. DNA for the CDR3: TGTGCCAGCAGCTTGGCACAGATATTTAGGGAGCAGTACTTC. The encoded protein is CASSLAQIFREQYF.

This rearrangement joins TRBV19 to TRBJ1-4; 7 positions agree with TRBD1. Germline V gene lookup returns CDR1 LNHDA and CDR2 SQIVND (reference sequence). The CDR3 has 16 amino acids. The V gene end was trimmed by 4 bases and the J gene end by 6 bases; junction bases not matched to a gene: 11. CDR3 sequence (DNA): TGTGCCAGTAGTACAGTCGGGGGACAGTTAGATGAAAAACTGTTTTTT. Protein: CASSTVGGQLDEKLFF.

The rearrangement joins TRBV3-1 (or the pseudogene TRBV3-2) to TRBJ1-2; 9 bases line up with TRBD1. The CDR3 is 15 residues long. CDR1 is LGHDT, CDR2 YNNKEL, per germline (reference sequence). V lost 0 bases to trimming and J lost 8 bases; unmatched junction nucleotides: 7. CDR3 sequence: CASSQDSTGGHGYTF. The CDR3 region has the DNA TGTGCCAGCAGCCAAGACTCGACAGGGGGGCACGGCTACACCTTC.

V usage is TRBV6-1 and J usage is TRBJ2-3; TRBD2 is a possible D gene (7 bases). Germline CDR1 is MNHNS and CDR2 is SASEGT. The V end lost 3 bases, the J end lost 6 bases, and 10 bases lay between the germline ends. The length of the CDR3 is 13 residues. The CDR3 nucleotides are TGTGCCAGCAGTGAGAGGGGGGGGGATACGCAGTATTTT. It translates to CASSERGGDTQYF.

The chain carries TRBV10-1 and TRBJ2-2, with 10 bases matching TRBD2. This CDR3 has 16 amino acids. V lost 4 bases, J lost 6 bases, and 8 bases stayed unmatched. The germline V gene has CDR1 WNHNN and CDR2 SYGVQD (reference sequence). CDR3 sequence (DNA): TGCGCCAGCAGTGCAGAGCGGGGGGGCGTTGCCGGGGAGCTGTTTTTT. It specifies CASSAERGGVAGELFF.

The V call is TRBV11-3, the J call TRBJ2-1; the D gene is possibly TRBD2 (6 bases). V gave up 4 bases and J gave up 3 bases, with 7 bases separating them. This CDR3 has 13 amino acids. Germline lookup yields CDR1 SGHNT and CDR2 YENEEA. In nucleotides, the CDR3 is TGTGCCAGCAGCTGGGACTTCTACAATGAGCAGTTCTTC. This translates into CASSWDFYNEQFF. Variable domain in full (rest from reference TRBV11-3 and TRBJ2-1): EAGVVQSPRYKIIEKKQPVAFWCNPISGHNTLYWYLQNLGQGPELLIRYENEEAVDDSQLPKDRFSAERLKGVDSTLKIQPAELGDSAVYLCASSWDFYNEQFFGPGTRLTVL.